The clone carrying this T cell receptor (beta chain) occurred a few times. Its target is not known. Noted time point: patch test 1, 2 weeks after DPC sensitization. Documented treatment: therapeutic diphenylcyclopropenone sensitization with weekly scalp DPC. Total RNA extraction was carried out from unfractionated whole blood. This sample is drawn from a study of human T cells and chemical hapten exposure. Study overall: For the roughly 23-week duration of the study, patients were given weekly doses of diphenylcyclopropenone on the scalp. Upper-back patch tests with 0.01% DPC were read at 6 days. Study-wide results and caveats: TCRs exceeding 1 in 1000 frequency stayed unchanged with DPC sensitization.

In the original processing: With a range of about 23,224 to 690,600, the median per sample was about 92,000 TCRs. TCRdb itself ran the RACE reads through MiXCR, one entry per CDR3 protein. TCRdb assigned the V and J calls; the authors' analysis was not used. The sample lists more than 30,000 distinct CDR3 sequences, around 6.5% occurring once. The CDR3 is 14 residues long. V gave up 1 base and J gave up 9 bases; unmatched junction bases: 5. CDR1 is LGHDT and CDR2 is YNNKEL in the germline V gene (reference sequence). The TCR sequence derives from a woman aged 25 to 45 with alopecia areata. Some clones in this sample may be carry-over from other donors' samples. The sequences come from whole blood, collected in connection with sensitization to the hapten diphenylcyclopropenone (DPC). The rearrangement uses TRBV3-1 and TRBJ2-1, with 8 bases matching TRBD2. CDR3 amino acids: CASSQGAAGAEQFF. CDR3 nucleotide sequence: TGTGCCAGCAGCCAAGGGGCAGCGGGGGCTGAGCAGTTCTTC.